The entry below gives a single T cell receptor beta chain sequence along with its context. Antigen unknown. These data belong to a study of OX40 agonist ivuxolimab in advanced cancers. As for the study in general: Cohort: roughly 79% men, mean age approximately 66, aged roughly 23 to 79. The study, taken as a whole, reports: Undetermined was the antigen specificity of the expanded peripheral T cells. At 0.1 to 3.0 mg/kg, clonal expansion of CD4+ and CD8+ blood T cells had occurred by week 6.

The V gene's germline CDR1 is SGHNT and CDR2 YENEEA. The CDR3 has 14 residues. V lost 3 bases, J lost 1 base, and 8 bases lay in between. This table comes from immunoSEQ multiplex PCR, and its TCRdb copy is limited to in-frame clones, with some not included. The table lists about 58,000 clones, roughly 83% of them singletons, with roughly 2.8% in the top ten. The sequences come from CD4+ or CD8+ T cells sorted from blood, collected in a trial of the OX40 agonist ivuxolimab. The chain carries TRBV11-3 and TRBJ2-3; D is perhaps TRBD2 (5 bases). The sequence was collected from an adult with an advanced solid tumor such as melanoma, head and neck, liver or kidney cancer. The chain's CDR3 is CASSFFSGTDTQYF. The DNA of the CDR3 is TGTGCCAGCAGCTTTTTTAGCGGCACAGATACGCAGTATTTT. Full variable domain (rest looked up from reference TRBV11-3 and TRBJ2-3): EAGVVQSPRYKIIEKKQPVAFWCNPISGHNTLYWYLQNLGQGPELLIRYENEEAVDDSQLPKDRFSAERLKGVDSTLKIQPAELGDSAVYLCASSFFSGTDTQYFGPGTRLTVL.